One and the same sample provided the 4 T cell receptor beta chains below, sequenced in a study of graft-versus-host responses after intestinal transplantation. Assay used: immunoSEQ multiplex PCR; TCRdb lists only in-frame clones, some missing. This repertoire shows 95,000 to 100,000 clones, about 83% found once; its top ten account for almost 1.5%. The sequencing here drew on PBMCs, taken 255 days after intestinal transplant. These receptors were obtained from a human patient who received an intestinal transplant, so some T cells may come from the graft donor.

As DNA, the CDR3 is TGTGCCAGTAGTGCCGGGACAGGGGCCTACAATGAGCAGTTCTTC. This gives the protein CASSAGTGAYNEQFF. The V call is TRBV19, the J call TRBJ2-1, with TRBD1 matching 10 bases. Germline values: CDR1 LNHDA, CDR2 SQIVND (reference sequence). The J segment lost 2 bases and the V segment lost 5 bases, leaving 3 bases of the junction unmatched. The CDR3 consists of 15 residues. The full variable domain, with the rest looked up from reference TRBV19 and TRBJ2-1, is DGGITQSPKYLFRKEGQNVTLSCEQNLNHDAMYWYRQDPGQGLRLIYYSQIVNDFQKGDIAEGYSVSREKKESFPLTVTSAQKNPTAFYLCASSAGTGAYNEQFFGPGTRLTVL.

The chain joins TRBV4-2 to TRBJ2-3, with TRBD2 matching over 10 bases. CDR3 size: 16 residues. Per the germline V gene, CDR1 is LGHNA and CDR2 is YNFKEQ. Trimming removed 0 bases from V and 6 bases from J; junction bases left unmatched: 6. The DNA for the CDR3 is TGTGCCAGCAGCCAAGAGGCTAGCGGGGGTGCGGATACGCAGTATTTT. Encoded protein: CASSQEASGGADTQYF.

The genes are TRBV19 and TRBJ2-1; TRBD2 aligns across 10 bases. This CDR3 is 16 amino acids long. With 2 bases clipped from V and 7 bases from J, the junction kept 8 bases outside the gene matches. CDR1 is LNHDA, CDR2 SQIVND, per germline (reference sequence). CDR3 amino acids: CASSILAGEIVNEQFF. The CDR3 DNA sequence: TGTGCCAGTAGTATACTAGCGGGAGAAATAGTGAATGAGCAGTTCTTC.

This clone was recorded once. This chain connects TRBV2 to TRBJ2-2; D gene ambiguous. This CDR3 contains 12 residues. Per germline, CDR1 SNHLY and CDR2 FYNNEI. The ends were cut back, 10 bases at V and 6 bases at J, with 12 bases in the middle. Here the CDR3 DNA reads TGTGCCACTAATCTTATCCCCGGGGAGCTGTTTTTT. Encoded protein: CATNLIPGELFF.